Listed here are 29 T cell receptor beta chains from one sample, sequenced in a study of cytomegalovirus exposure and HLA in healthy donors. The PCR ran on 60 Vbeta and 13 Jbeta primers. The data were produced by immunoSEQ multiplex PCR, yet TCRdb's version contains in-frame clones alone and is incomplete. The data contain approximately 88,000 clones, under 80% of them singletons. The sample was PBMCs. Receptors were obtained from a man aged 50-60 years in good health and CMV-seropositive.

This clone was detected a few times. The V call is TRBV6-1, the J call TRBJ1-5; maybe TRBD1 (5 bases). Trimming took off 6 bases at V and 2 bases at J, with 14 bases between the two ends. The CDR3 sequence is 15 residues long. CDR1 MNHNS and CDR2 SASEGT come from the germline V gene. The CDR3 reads CASRSPTGGNQPQHF. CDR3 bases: TGTGCCAGCAGGAGCCCTACGGGGGGCAATCAGCCCCAGCATTTT.

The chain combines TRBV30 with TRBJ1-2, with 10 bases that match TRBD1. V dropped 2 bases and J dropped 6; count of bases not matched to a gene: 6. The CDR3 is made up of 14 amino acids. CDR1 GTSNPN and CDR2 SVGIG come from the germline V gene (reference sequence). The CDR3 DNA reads TGTGCCTGGAGTTTCCGGGACAGGGGCAATGGCTACACCTTC. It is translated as CAWSFRDRGNGYTF.

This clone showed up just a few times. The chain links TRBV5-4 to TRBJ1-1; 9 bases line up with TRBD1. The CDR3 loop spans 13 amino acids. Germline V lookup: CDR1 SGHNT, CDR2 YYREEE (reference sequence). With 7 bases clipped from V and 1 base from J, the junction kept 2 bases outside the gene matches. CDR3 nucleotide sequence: TGTGCCAGCGGGACAGGGACGAACACTGAAGCTTTCTTT. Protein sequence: CASGTGTNTEAFF.

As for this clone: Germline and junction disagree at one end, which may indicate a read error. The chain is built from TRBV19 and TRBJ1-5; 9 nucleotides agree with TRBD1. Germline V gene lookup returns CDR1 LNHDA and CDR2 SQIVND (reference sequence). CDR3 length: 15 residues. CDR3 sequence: CASTLRTGDGQPQNF. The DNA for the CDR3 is TGTGCCAGTACCCTGCGGACAGGGGATGGGCAGCCCCAGAATTTT.

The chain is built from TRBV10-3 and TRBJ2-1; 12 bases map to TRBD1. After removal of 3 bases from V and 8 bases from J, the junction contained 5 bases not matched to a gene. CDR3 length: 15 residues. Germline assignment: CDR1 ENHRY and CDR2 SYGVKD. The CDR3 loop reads CAISEEGTGGHEQFF. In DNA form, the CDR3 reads TGTGCCATCAGTGAAGAAGGGACAGGGGGCCATGAGCAGTTCTTC.

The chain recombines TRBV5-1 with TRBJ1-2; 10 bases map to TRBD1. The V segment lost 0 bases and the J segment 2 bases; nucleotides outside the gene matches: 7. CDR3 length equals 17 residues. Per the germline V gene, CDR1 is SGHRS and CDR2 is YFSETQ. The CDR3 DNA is TGCGCCAGCAGCTTGGGGTCGACAGGGGGCGCCAACTATGGCTACACCTTC. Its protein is CASSLGSTGGANYGYTF.

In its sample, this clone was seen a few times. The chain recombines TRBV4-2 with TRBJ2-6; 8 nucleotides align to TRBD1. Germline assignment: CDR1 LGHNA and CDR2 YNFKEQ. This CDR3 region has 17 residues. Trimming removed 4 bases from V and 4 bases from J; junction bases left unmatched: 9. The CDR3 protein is CASSPGQDGFGANVLTF. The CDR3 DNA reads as TGTGCCAGCAGCCCGGGACAGGACGGTTTCGGGGCCAACGTCCTGACTTTC.

The CDR3 spells CASSRGQASTDTQYF. As DNA, the CDR3 is TGTGCCAGCAGCCGGGGACAGGCGAGCACAGATACGCAGTATTTT. The V and J genes are TRBV6-5 and TRBJ2-3, with 8 bases aligning to TRBD1. The junction had 5 bases not matched to a gene; V was cut back by 6 bases and J by 0 bases. In germline, CDR1 is MNHEY, CDR2 SVGAGI. The CDR3 consists of 15 residues.

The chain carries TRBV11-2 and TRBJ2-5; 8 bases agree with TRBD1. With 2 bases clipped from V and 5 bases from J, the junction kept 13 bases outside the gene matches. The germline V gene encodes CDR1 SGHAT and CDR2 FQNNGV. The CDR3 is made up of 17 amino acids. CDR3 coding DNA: TGTGCCAGCAGCTTATGGGGGTTAGCAGGGGGCGTGGAGACCCAGTACTTC. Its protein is CASSLWGLAGGVETQYF. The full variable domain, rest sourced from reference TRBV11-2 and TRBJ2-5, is EAGVAQSPRYKIIEKRQSVAFWCNPISGHATLYWYQQILGQGPKLLIQFQNNGVVDDSQLPKDRFSAERLKGVDSTLKIQPAKLEDSAVYLCASSLWGLAGGVETQYFGPGTRLLVL.

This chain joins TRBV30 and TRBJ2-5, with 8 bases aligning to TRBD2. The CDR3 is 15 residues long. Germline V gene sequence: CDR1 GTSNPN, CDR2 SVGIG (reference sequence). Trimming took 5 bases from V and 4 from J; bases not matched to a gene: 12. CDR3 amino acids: CAWSSAGGWRETQYF. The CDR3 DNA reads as TGTGCCTGGTCTTCCGCGGGGGGTTGGCGAGAGACCCAGTACTTC.

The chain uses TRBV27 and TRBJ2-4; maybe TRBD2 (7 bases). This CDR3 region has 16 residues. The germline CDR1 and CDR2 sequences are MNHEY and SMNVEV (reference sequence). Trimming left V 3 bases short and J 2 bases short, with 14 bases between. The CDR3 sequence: CASSFAGAYSKNIQYF. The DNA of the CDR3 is TGTGCCAGCAGTTTCGCGGGGGCCTACTCCAAAAACATTCAGTACTTC.

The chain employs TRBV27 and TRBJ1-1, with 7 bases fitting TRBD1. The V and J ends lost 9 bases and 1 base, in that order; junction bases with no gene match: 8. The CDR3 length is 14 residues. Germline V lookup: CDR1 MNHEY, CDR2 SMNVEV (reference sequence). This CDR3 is CASFNQGGNTEAFF. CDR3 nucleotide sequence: TGTGCCAGTTTTAACCAGGGGGGGAACACTGAAGCTTTCTTT.

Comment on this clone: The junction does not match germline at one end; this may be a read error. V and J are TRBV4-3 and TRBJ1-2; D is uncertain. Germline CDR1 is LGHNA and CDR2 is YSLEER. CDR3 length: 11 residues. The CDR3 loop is CASSGGYGYPF. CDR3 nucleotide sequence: TGCGCCAGCAGCGGCGGGTATGGCTACCCCTTC.

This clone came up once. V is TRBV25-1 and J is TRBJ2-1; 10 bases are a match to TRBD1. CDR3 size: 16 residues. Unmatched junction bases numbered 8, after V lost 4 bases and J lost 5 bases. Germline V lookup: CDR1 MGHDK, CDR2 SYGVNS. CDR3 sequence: CASSAFAGTGDNEQFF. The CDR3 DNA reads TGTGCCAGCAGTGCCTTCGCCGGGACAGGGGACAATGAGCAGTTCTTC.

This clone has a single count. This CDR3 reads CASTRGWKTEAFF. The CDR3 bases are TGTGCCAGCACTCGGGGTTGGAAGACTGAAGCTTTCTTT. The chain couples TRBV28 to TRBJ1-1; D gene unclear. Germline values: CDR1 MDHEN, CDR2 SYDVKM. The CDR3 contains 13 residues. Trimming took 7 bases from V and 5 from J, leaving 14 bases between them.

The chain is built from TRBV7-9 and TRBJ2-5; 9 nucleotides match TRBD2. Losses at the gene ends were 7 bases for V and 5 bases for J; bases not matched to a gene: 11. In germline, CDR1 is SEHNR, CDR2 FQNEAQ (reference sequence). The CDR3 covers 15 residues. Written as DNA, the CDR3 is TGTGCCAGCACCCCGGATAGCGGGGGTTATGAGACCCAGTACTTC. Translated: CASTPDSGGYETQYF.

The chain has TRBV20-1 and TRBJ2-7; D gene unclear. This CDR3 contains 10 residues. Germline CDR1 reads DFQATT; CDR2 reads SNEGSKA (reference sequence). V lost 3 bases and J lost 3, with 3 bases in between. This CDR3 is CSASSYEQYF. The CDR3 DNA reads TGCAGTGCTAGTAGCTACGAGCAGTACTTC.

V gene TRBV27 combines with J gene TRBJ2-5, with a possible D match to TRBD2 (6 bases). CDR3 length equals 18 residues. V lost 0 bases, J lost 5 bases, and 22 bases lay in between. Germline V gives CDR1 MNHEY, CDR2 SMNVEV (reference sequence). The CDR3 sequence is CASSLSITGLLRRETQYF. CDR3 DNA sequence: TGTGCCAGCAGTTTATCGATAACGGGACTGCTTCGGCGGGAGACCCAGTACTTC.

CDR3 nucleotides: TGTGCCAGCAGTTCCGGGACAGGGGGCGGGACCCAGTACTTC. It translates to CASSSGTGGGTQYF. The V call is TRBV6-5, the J call TRBJ2-5; TRBD1 agrees at 12 bases. This CDR3 region has 14 residues. The germline V gene encodes CDR1 MNHEY and CDR2 SVGAGI. The V and J ends lost 4 bases and 7 bases, in that order; junction bases with no gene match: 4.

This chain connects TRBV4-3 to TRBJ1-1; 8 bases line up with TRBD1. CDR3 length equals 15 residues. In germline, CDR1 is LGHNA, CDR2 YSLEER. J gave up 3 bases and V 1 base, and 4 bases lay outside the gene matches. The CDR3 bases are TGCGCCAGCAGCCAAGTTATACAGGGGGACACTGAAGCTTTCTTT. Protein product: CASSQVIQGDTEAFF.

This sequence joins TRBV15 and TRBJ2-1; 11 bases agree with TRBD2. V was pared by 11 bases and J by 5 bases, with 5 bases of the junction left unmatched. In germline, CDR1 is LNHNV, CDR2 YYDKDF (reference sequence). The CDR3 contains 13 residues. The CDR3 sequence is CAARLAGNNEQFF. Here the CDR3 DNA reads TGTGCCGCCCGACTAGCGGGGAACAATGAGCAGTTCTTC. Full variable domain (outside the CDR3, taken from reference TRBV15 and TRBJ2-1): DAMVIQNPRYQVTQFGKPVTLSCSQTLNHNVMYWYQQKSSQAPKLLFHYYDKDFNNEADTPDNFQSRRPNTSFCFLDIRSPGLGDTAMYLCAARLAGNNEQFFGPGTRLTVL.

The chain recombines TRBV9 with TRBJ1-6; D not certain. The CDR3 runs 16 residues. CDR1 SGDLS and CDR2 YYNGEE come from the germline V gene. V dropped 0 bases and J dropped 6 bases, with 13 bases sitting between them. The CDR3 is CASSVGEGEGNSPLHF. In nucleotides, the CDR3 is TGTGCCAGCAGCGTAGGGGAGGGTGAGGGTAATTCACCCCTCCACTTT.

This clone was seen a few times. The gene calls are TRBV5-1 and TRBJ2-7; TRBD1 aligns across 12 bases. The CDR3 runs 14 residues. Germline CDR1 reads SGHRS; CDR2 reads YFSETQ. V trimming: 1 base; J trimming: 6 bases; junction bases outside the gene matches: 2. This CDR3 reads CASSLRDRGREQYF. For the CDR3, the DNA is TGCGCCAGCAGCTTGAGGGACAGGGGGCGCGAGCAGTACTTC.

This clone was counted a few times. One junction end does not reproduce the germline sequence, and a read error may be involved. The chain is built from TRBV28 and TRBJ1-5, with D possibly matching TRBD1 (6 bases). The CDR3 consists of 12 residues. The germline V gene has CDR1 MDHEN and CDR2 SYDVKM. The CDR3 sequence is CASHRVSQPQNF. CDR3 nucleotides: TGTGCCAGCCACAGGGTAAGCCAGCCCCAGAATTTT. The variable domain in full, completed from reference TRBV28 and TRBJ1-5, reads DVKVTQSSRYLVKRTGEKVFLECVQDMDHENMFWYRQDPGLGLRLIYFSYDVKMKEKGDIPEGYSVSREKKERFSLILESASTNQTSMYLCASHRVSQPQNFGDGTRLSIL.

The CDR3 reads CASISTVTYEQYF. CDR3 DNA sequence: TGTGCCAGCATCTCGACAGTCACCTACGAGCAGTACTTC. The chain joins TRBV6-1 to TRBJ2-7; possible D gene TRBD1, 5 bases. In germline, CDR1 is MNHNS, CDR2 SASEGT. This CDR3 is 13 amino acids long. V was pared by 7 bases and J by 2 bases, with 12 bases between.

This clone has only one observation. The chain's CDR3 is CASSWGQGGEQGYTF. DNA of the CDR3: TGTGCCAGCAGTTGGGGACAGGGAGGCGAGCAGGGCTACACCTTC. The V call is TRBV28, the J call TRBJ1-2; 9 bases map to TRBD1. Germline-derived CDR1 and CDR2 are MDHEN and SYDVKM. CDR3 length equals 15 residues. V was pared by 4 bases and J by 8 bases, with 11 bases of the junction left unmatched.

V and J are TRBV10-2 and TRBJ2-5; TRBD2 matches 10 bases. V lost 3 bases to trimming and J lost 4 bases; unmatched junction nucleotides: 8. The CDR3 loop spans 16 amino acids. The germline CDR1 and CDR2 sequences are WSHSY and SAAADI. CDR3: CASSDRTSGDGETQYF. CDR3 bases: TGCGCCAGCAGTGATCGAACTAGCGGGGACGGAGAGACCCAGTACTTC.

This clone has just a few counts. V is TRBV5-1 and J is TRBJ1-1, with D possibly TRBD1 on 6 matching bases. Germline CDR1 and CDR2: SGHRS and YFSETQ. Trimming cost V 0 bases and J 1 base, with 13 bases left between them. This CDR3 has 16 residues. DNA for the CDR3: TGCGCCAGCAGCTTGGTTGGGGGCGGAACGAACACTGAAGCTTTCTTT. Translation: CASSLVGGGTNTEAFF.

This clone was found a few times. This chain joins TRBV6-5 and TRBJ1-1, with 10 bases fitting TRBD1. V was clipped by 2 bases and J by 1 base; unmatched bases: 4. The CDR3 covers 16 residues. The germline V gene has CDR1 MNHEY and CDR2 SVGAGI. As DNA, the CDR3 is TGTGCCAGCAGTTACGGGACAGGGGCGAGGAACACTGAAGCTTTCTTT. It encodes CASSYGTGARNTEAFF.